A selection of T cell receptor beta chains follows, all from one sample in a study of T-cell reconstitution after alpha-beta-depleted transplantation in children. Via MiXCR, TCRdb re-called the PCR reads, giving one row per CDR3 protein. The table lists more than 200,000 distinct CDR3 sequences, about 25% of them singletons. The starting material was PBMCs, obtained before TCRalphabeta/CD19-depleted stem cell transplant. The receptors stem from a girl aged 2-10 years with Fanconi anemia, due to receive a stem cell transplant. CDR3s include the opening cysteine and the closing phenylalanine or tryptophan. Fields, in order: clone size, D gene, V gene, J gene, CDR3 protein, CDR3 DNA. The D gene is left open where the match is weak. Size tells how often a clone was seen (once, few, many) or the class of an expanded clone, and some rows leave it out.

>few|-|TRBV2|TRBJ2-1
CASSGKGEQFF
TGTGCCAGCAGTGGGAAAGGGGAGCAGTTCTTC
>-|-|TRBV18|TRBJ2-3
CASSLTHTRTDTQYF
TGTGCCAGCTCACTGACACACACCCGCACAGATACGCAGTATTTT
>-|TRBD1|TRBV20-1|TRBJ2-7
CSARKWGQGFYEQYF
TGCAGTGCTAGAAAGTGGGGACAGGGTTTTTACGAGCAGTACTTC
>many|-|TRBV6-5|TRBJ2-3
CASKRMTDTQYF
TGTGCCAGCAAGCGAATGACAGATACGCAGTATTTT
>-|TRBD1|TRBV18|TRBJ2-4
CASSPGQGTDIQYF
TGTGCCAGCTCACCCGGACAGGGTACGGACATTCAGTACTTC
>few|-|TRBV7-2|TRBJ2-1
CASSLIVEQFF
TGTGCCAGCAGCTTAATAGTTGAGCAGTTCTTC
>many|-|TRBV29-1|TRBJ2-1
CSVDILGNEQFF
TGCAGCGTTGACATACTAGGAAATGAGCAGTTCTTC
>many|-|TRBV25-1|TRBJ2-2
CASRQGPQGTGELFF
TGTGCCAGCAGACAGGGACCGCAGGGCACCGGGGAGCTGTTTTTT
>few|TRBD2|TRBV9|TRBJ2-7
CASSVGTSVTYEQYF
TGTGCCAGCAGCGTAGGTACTAGCGTCACCTACGAGCAGTACTTC
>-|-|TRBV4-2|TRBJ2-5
CASSQDAGRPTETQYF
TGTGCCAGCAGCCAAGATGCCGGAAGGCCTACGGAGACCCAGTACTTC
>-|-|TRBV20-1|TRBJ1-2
CSARRFHRRSVGGYTF
TGCAGTGCTAGGAGGTTTCACAGGCGTAGCGTGGGGGGCTACACCTTC
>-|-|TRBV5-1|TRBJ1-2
CASSLALDEGYTF
TGCGCCAGCAGCTTGGCCCTTGACGAGGGCTACACCTTC
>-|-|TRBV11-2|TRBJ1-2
CASSLDREFYGYTF
TGTGCCAGCAGCTTAGACAGAGAGTTCTATGGCTACACCTTC
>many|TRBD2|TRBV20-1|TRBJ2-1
CSVSGLAGEGEQFF
TGCAGTGTATCGGGACTAGCGGGGGAAGGGGAGCAGTTCTTC
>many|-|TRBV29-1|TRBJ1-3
CSVDNSNGNTIYF
TGCAGCGTTGATAACAGTAATGGAAACACCATATATTTT
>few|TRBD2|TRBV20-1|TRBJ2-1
CSATRTSGSSYNEQFF
TGCAGTGCCACAAGGACTAGCGGGAGCTCCTACAATGAGCAGTTCTTC